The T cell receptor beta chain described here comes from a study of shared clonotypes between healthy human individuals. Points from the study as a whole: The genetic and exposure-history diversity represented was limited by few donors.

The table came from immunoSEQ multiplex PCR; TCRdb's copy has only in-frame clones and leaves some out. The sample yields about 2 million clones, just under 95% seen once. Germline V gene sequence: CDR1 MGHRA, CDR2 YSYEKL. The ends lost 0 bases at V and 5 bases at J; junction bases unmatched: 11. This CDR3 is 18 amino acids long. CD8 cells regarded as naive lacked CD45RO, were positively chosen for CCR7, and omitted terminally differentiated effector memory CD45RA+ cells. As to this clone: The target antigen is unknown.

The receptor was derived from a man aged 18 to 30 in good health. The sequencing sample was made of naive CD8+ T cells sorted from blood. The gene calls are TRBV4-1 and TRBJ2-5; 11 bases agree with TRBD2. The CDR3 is CASSQDEGSGGERETQYF. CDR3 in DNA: TGCGCCAGCAGCCAAGATGAGGGTAGCGGGGGGGAAAGGGAGACCCAGTACTTC.